The entry that follows covers one T cell receptor (beta chain) sequence. Treatment noted: oral pan-JAK inhibitor, 5-10 mg twice daily. The investigators collected lesional scalp punch biopsies and peripheral blood from alopecia areata patients. V lost 11 bases to trimming and J lost 2 bases, with 13 bases between them. Germline V gives CDR1 SNHLY, CDR2 FYNNEI. CDR3 size: 12 residues. The data are from a study of CD8+ T cells in alopecia areata. Reverse transcription of extracted RNA yielded cDNA, which provided the sequencing template. Libraries were prepared by immunoSEQ multiplex PCR; TCRdb keeps only in-frame clonotypes and omits some of them. Of fewer than 250,000 clones in the sample, 30% to 40% were seen once.

The source of this sequence is a human donor with alopecia areata. The V and J genes are TRBV2 and TRBJ2-7, with D possibly matching TRBD2 (6 bases). The sequencing here drew on CD4+ T cells sorted from blood, taken at approximately week 30, from a patient treated with tofacitinib. In DNA form, the CDR3 reads TGTGCCGGCCACCGGGGGACCTACGAGCAGTACTTC. It codes for CAGHRGTYEQYF.